The 16 T cell receptor beta chains in this list originate from one sample, sequenced in a study of shared clonotypes between healthy human individuals. The table came from immunoSEQ multiplex PCR; TCRdb's copy has only in-frame clones and leaves some out. The data show a few million clones, about 92% seen once. Sequenced: naive CD4+ T cells sorted from blood. Subset given: CD45RA+ positively selected. The receptors originated from a man in his late teens or twenties in good health.

Of note for this clone: Additional DNA sequences in this sample encode the identical CDR3. V usage is TRBV5-1 and J usage is TRBJ2-7; D perhaps matches TRBD1 (6 bases). CDR3 length equals 14 residues. Germline V gene lookup returns CDR1 SGHRS and CDR2 YFSETQ. V was pared by 1 base and J by 2 bases, with 10 bases between. The CDR3 region has the DNA TGCGCCAGCAGCTTGTTAGAGGGGGCCTACGAGCAGTACTTC. Its translation is CASSLLEGAYEQYF. The variable domain in full, with the rest retrieved from reference TRBV5-1 and TRBJ2-7, is KAGVTQTPRYLIKTRGQQVTLSCSPISGHRSVSWYQQTPGQGLQFLFEYFSETQRNKGNFPGRFSGRQFSNSRSEMNVSTLELGDSALYLCASSLLEGAYEQYFGPGTRLTVT.

This chain connects TRBV4-1 to TRBJ2-2; D possibly corresponds to TRBD2 (6 bases). V shed 4 bases and J shed 0 bases, with 9 bases lying between them. CDR3 length: 15 amino acids. CDR1 is MGHRA and CDR2 is YSYEKL in the germline V gene. Here the CDR3 reads CASSPGLSNTGELFF. The CDR3 coding sequence is TGCGCCAGCAGCCCGGGACTTTCGAACACCGGGGAGCTGTTTTTT.

This sequence joins TRBV5-6 and TRBJ1-4, with 7 bases identical to TRBD1. Germline V gene data show CDR1 as SGHDT and CDR2 as YYEEEE. With V trimmed by 4 bases and J by 3 bases, 3 bases remained unmatched. The CDR3 is made up of 14 amino acids. Here the CDR3 reads CASSPGTANEKLFF. CDR3 coding DNA: TGTGCCAGCAGCCCCGGGACAGCTAATGAAAAACTGTTTTTT. Full variable domain (rest looked up from reference TRBV5-6 and TRBJ1-4): DAGVTQSPTHLIKTRGQQVTLRCSPKSGHDTVSWYQQALGQGPQFIFQYYEEEERQRGNFPDRFSGHQFPNYSSELNVNALLLGDSALYLCASSPGTANEKLFFGSGTQLSVL.

A single count supports this clone. The chain couples TRBV7-2 to TRBJ2-7; perhaps TRBD2 as D (6 bases). Trimming took 5 bases from V and 1 from J, leaving 12 bases between them. This CDR3 is 14 amino acids long. Germline CDR1 and CDR2: SGHTA and FQGNSA. The CDR3 sequence: CASSIFSGSYEQYF. CDR3 DNA: TGTGCCAGCAGCATATTTAGCGGATCCTACGAGCAGTACTTC.

The chain recombines TRBV7-2 with TRBJ2-1; 14 positions match TRBD2. The CDR3 is 16 amino acids. The V and J ends lost 5 bases and 6 bases, in that order; junction bases with no gene match: 6. Per the germline V gene, CDR1 is SGHTA and CDR2 is FQGNSA. CDR3 DNA: TGTGCCAGCAGCCGAGGTGGGACTAGCGGGAGCAATGAGCAGTTCTTC. This codes for CASSRGGTSGSNEQFF.

This clone came up once. This chain connects TRBV4-3 to TRBJ1-4; maybe TRBD1 (6 bases). V shed 3 bases and J shed 2 bases, with 10 bases lying between them. CDR3 length: 15 amino acids. From germline, CDR1 is LGHNA and CDR2 YSLEER. The CDR3 loop is CASSHQTGTNEKLFF. CDR3 in DNA: TGCGCCAGCAGCCACCAAACAGGGACTAATGAAAAACTGTTTTTT.

To note about this clone: Other nucleotide sequences in the sample specify the same CDR3. This sequence joins TRBV6-5 and TRBJ2-7, with 10 bases that match TRBD1. Germline V CDR1 and CDR2: MNHEY, SVGAGI. The CDR3 has 13 residues. Trimming cost V 5 bases and J 3 bases; bases outside gene matches: 1. CDR3 amino acids: CASSRDRGYEQYF. CDR3 bases: TGTGCCAGCAGTCGGGACAGGGGCTACGAGCAGTACTTC.

This chain links TRBV18 with TRBJ2-5; 11 bases are shared with TRBD2. The CDR3 has 16 residues. Germline CDR1 reads KGHSH; CDR2 reads LQKENI. With V trimmed by 6 bases and J by 5 bases, 11 bases remained unmatched. In nucleotides, the CDR3 is TGTGCCAGCTCCGGGACTAGCGGTAGATATGGGGAGACCCAGTACTTC. This codes for CASSGTSGRYGETQYF. Full variable domain (missing parts from reference TRBV18 and TRBJ2-5): NAGVMQNPRHLVRRRGQEARLRCSPMKGHSHVYWYRQLPEEGLKFMVYLQKENIIDESGMPKERFSAEFPKEGPSILRIQQVVRGDSAAYFCASSGTSGRYGETQYFGPGTRLLVL.

In the case of this clone: The sample carries other DNA sequences with the same CDR3. This rearrangement joins TRBV7-9 to TRBJ1-2; 10 bases agree with TRBD1. The trim removed 4 bases at V and 6 bases at J, leaving 2 bases unmatched. The germline V gene encodes CDR1 SEHNR and CDR2 FQNEAQ (reference sequence). This CDR3 has 13 amino acids. CDR3 residues: CASSWGTGDGYTF. The DNA of the CDR3 is TGTGCCAGCAGCTGGGGGACAGGGGATGGCTACACCTTC. Filled out from reference TRBV7-9 and TRBJ1-2, the complete variable domain reads DTGVSQNPRHKITKRGQNVTFRCDPISEHNRLYWYRQTLGQGPEFLTYFQNEAQLEKSRLLSDRFSAERPKGSFSTLEIQRTEQGDSAMYLCASSWGTGDGYTFGSGTRLTVV.

Remarks on this clone: Within the sample, other DNA sequences also encode this same CDR3. The rearrangement joins TRBV30 to TRBJ1-4; D perhaps matches TRBD1 (6 bases). Germline V gene data show CDR1 as GTSNPN and CDR2 as SVGIG (reference sequence). This CDR3 comprises 13 residues. V lost 1 base and J lost 5, with 8 bases in between. CDR3: CAWSEGVNEKLFF. The CDR3 DNA reads TGTGCCTGGAGTGAGGGGGTAAATGAAAAACTGTTTTTT. The full variable domain, with the rest looked up from reference TRBV30 and TRBJ1-4, is SQTIHQWPATLVQPVGSPLSLECTVEGTSNPNLYWYRQAAGRGLQLLFYSVGIGQISSEVPQNLSASRPQDRQFILSSKKLLLSDSGFYLCAWSEGVNEKLFFGSGTQLSVL.

Comments on this clone: The same CDR3 is also encoded by other DNA sequences in this sample. The chain has TRBV19 and TRBJ1-1; TRBD1 might be the D (6 bases). CDR1 and CDR2 (germline): LNHDA, SQIVND (reference sequence). Trimming stripped 5 bases from V and 1 base from J, with 8 bases between. The CDR3 contains 13 residues. The CDR3 here is CASSQQGNTEAFF. Here the CDR3 DNA reads TGTGCCAGTAGTCAACAGGGGAACACTGAAGCTTTCTTT.

The chain uses TRBV7-2 and TRBJ1-5; unclear D gene. The CDR3 runs to 15 residues. CDR1 and CDR2 (germline): SGHTA, FQGNSA. Trimming took off 5 bases at V and 0 bases at J, with 11 bases between the two ends. The CDR3 spells CASSPGVLSNQPQHF. CDR3 nucleotides: TGTGCCAGCAGCCCCGGGGTACTTAGCAATCAGCCCCAGCATTTT.

The gene calls are TRBV6-5 and TRBJ1-5, with no clear D. Looked up from germline, CDR1 is MNHEY and CDR2 is SVGAGI. The CDR3 is 11 amino acids. V was clipped by 7 bases and J by 9 bases, with 10 bases between them. The CDR3 coding sequence is TGTGCCAGCACTTCCACCGGGCCCCAGCATTTT. Protein sequence: CASTSTGPQHF.

The chain combines TRBV7-9 with TRBJ2-5, with D hard to call. The CDR3 is 13 residues long. The V gene's germline CDR1 is SEHNR and CDR2 FQNEAQ (reference sequence). V dropped 1 base and J dropped 3 bases, with 6 bases sitting between them. CDR3 coding DNA: TGTGCCAGCAGCTTAGAGAATGAAGAGACCCAGTACTTC. Translation gives CASSLENEETQYF. The full variable domain, completed using reference TRBV7-9 and TRBJ2-5, is DTGVSQNPRHKITKRGQNVTFRCDPISEHNRLYWYRQTLGQGPEFLTYFQNEAQLEKSRLLSDRFSAERPKGSFSTLEIQRTEQGDSAMYLCASSLENEETQYFGPGTRLLVL.

CDR3 sequence reads: CAWRESRGIYGYTF. The CDR3 DNA reads as TGTGCCTGGAGAGAGAGCAGGGGGATTTATGGCTACACCTTC. This chain uses TRBV30 with TRBJ1-2; 7 bases fit TRBD1. V was clipped by 3 bases and J by 5 bases; unmatched bases: 9. The germline V gene encodes CDR1 GTSNPN and CDR2 SVGIG (reference sequence). This CDR3 is built from 14 residues.

The CDR3 nucleotides are TGCGCCAGCAGCCCCGCATCGGGCAGGGGGAAGTTCGGCTACACCTTC. This codes for CASSPASGRGKFGYTF. The genes are TRBV4-1 and TRBJ1-2, with 7 bases aligning to TRBD1. With V trimmed by 4 bases and J by 8 bases, 16 bases remained unmatched. Germline lookup yields CDR1 MGHRA and CDR2 YSYEKL. The CDR3 is made up of 16 amino acids.